Shown below are 12 T cell receptor beta chains from a single sample sequenced in a study of T cell responses to AZD1222 COVID-19 vaccine. Sequencing used immunoSEQ multiplex PCR; TCRdb keeps in-frame clones, though not all of them. The sample consists of over 100,000 clones, over 70% of them appearing once. Sequencing used peripheral blood, obtained on day 0 of AZD1222 vaccination. These receptors all come from an adult in good health.

The chain recombines TRBV6-4 with TRBJ2-7, with 9 bases matching TRBD1. Germline CDR1 reads MRHNA; CDR2 reads SNTAGT. V was pared by 0 bases and J by 2 bases, with 2 bases of the junction left unmatched. The CDR3 contains 15 residues. The CDR3 here is CASSDSRQGAYEQYF. In nucleotides, the CDR3 is TGTGCCAGCAGTGACTCGCGACAGGGGGCCTACGAGCAGTACTTC.

This CDR3 reads CASSDAGRLSGANVLTF. CDR3 in DNA: TGTGCCAGCAGTGACGCGGGACGGTTGTCTGGGGCCAACGTCCTGACTTTC. The chain links TRBV25-1 to TRBJ2-6; possible D gene TRBD2, 6 bases. This CDR3 is 17 amino acids long. V was cut by 3 bases and J by 1 base, with 13 bases left in between. CDR1 and CDR2 (germline): MGHDK, SYGVNS.

This clone was found once. The rearrangement links TRBV19 to TRBJ1-3; D not resolved. This CDR3 contains 15 residues. V lost 4 bases and J lost 0, with 10 bases in between. Germline V gene sequence: CDR1 LNHDA, CDR2 SQIVND (reference sequence). Here the CDR3 reads CASSTGLTSGNTIYF. The CDR3 nucleotides read TGTGCCAGTAGTACCGGACTGACCTCTGGAAACACCATATATTTT.

The sample holds one count of this clone. The CDR3 coding sequence is TGCAGTGCTAGTAGCGTCTCTTACGAGCAGTACTTC. The encoded protein is CSASSVSYEQYF. The rearrangement joins TRBV20-1 to TRBJ2-7; TRBD2 is a possible D gene (5 bases). The V end was cut by 3 bases, the J end by 4 bases, with 10 bases between. Germline values: CDR1 DFQATT, CDR2 SNEGSKA (reference sequence). This CDR3 has 12 residues.

The chain is built from TRBV10-3 and TRBJ2-1, with D perhaps matching TRBD2 (6 bases). This CDR3 has 13 amino acids. Germline lookup yields CDR1 ENHRY and CDR2 SYGVKD. Trimming took off 0 bases at V and 9 bases at J, with 9 bases between the two ends. CDR3 loop: CAISESTGVEQFF. The CDR3 coding sequence is TGTGCCATCAGTGAGTCGACGGGGGTTGAGCAGTTCTTC.

The chain couples TRBV25-1 to TRBJ1-4; 12 bases are shared with TRBD1. V was clipped by 4 bases and J by 8 bases; unmatched bases: 14. The CDR3 loop spans 18 amino acids. Germline V CDR1 and CDR2: MGHDK, SYGVNS. The CDR3 here is CASSAGTGGGYYREKLFF. The DNA for the CDR3 is TGTGCCAGCAGTGCCGGGACAGGGGGCGGGTATTATCGCGAAAAACTGTTTTTT.

This sequence joins TRBV27 and TRBJ1-4; 11 bases fit TRBD1. This CDR3 region has 16 residues. Germline V gene sequence: CDR1 MNHEY, CDR2 SMNVEV (reference sequence). The V gene end was trimmed by 6 bases and the J gene end by 5 bases; junction bases not matched to a gene: 8. The CDR3 is CASSRDRGGTNEKLFF. The CDR3 region has the DNA TGTGCCAGCAGCCGGGACAGGGGGGGTACCAATGAAAAACTGTTTTTT.

CDR3: CASSPRGDSPLHF. CDR3 sequence (DNA): TGCGCCAGCAGCCCGAGAGGGGATTCACCCCTCCACTTT. The V call is TRBV5-1, the J call TRBJ1-6, with a possible D match to TRBD1 (5 bases). The V end lost 4 bases, the J end lost 8 bases, and 10 bases lay between the germline ends. CDR3 length: 13 amino acids. Germline-derived CDR1 and CDR2 are SGHRS and YFSETQ.

This chain connects TRBV28 to TRBJ1-5; no clear D. CDR1 and CDR2 from the germline V gene are MDHEN and SYDVKM. This CDR3 is built from 14 residues. V shed 3 bases and J shed 4 bases, with 10 bases lying between them. This CDR3 is CASSFLGRNQPQHF. The CDR3 region has the DNA TGTGCCAGCAGTTTCTTGGGTCGGAATCAGCCCCAGCATTTT.

The V call is TRBV28, the J call TRBJ2-2; D is unresolved. Germline CDR1 is MDHEN and CDR2 is SYDVKM. V lost 2 bases and J 1 base, leaving 11 bases between the germline ends. The CDR3 extends over 16 amino acids. The DNA of the CDR3 is TGTGCCAGCAGTTTAAGTAACAGAGAGAACACCGGGGAGCTGTTTTTT. It translates to CASSLSNRENTGELFF.

V and J are TRBV27 and TRBJ1-3, with D hard to call. With 7 bases removed from V and 0 bases from J, the gap between germline ends came to 10 bases. Germline V gene data show CDR1 as MNHEY and CDR2 as SMNVEV (reference sequence). The CDR3 is 14 amino acids. CDR3 bases: TGTGCCAGCAAACTTGCTGCCTCTGGAAACACCATATATTTT. Its protein product is CASKLAASGNTIYF.

The V gene is TRBV5-1, the J gene TRBJ2-4; perhaps D is TRBD1 or TRBD2 (5 bases each). This CDR3 region has 12 residues. Germline V gene lookup returns CDR1 SGHRS and CDR2 YFSETQ. Trimming pared 4 bases from V and 5 bases from J, leaving 7 bases between. Here the CDR3 reads CASSRDQNIQYF. CDR3 DNA: TGCGCCAGCAGCCGGGACCAAAACATTCAGTACTTC.